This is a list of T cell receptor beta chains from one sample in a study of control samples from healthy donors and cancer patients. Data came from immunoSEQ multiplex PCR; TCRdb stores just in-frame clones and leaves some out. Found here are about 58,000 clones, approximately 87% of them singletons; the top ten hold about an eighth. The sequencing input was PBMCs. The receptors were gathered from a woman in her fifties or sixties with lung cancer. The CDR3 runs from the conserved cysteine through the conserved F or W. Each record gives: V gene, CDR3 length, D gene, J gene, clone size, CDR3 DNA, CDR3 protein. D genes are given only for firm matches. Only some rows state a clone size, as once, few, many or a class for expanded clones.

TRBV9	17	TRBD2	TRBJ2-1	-	TGTGCCAGCAGCGTAGGAACTAGCGGGAGGGCTGGGGATGAGCAGTTCTTC	CASSVGTSGRAGDEQFF
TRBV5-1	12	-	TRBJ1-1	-	TGCGCCAGCAGCTTGGAGAGCACTGAAGCTTTCTTT	CASSLESTEAFF
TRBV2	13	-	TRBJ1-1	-	TGTGCCAGCAGTGAATTGGAGAACACTGAAGCTTTCTTT	CASSELENTEAFF
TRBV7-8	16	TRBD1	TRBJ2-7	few	TGTGCCAGCAGCTTGGCCGGGACAGGGGGCTTTTACGAGCAGTACTTC	CASSLAGTGGFYEQYF
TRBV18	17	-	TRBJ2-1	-	TGTGCCAGCTCACCAGTCCCTAGCTTACTCGGACGCAATGAGCAGTTCTTC	CASSPVPSLLGRNEQFF
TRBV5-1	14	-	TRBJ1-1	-	TGCGCCAGCAGCTTGGCCACCGTTAGTTCTGAAGCTTTCTTT	CASSLATVSSEAFF
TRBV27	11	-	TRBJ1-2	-	TGTGCCAGCGGGACTTGGGATGGCTACACCTTC	CASGTWDGYTF
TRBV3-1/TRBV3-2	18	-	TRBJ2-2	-	TGTGCCAGCAGCCGACGAACCTTGGGGCTCACCGGCACCGGGGAGCTGTTTTTT	CASSRRTLGLTGTGELFF
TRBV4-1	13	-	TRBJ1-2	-	TGCGCCAGCAGCCAAGAACAGGGCTATGGCTACACCTTC	CASSQEQGYGYTF
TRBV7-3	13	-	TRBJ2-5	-	TGTGCCAGCAGCCGGACAGTTCAAGAGACCCAGTACTTC	CASSRTVQETQYF